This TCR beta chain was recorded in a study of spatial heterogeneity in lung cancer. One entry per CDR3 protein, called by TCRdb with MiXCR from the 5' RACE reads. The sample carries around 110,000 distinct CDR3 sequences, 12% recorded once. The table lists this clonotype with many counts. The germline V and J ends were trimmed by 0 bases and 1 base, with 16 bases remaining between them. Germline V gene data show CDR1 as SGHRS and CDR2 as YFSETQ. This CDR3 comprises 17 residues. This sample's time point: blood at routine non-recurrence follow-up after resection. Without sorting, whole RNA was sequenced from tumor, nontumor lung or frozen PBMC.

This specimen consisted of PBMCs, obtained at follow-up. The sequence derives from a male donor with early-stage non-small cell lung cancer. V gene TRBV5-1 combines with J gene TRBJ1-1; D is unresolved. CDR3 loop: CASSLGGSTNSNTEAFF. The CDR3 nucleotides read TGCGCCAGCAGCTTGGGAGGATCGACCAACTCGAACACTGAAGCTTTCTTT.